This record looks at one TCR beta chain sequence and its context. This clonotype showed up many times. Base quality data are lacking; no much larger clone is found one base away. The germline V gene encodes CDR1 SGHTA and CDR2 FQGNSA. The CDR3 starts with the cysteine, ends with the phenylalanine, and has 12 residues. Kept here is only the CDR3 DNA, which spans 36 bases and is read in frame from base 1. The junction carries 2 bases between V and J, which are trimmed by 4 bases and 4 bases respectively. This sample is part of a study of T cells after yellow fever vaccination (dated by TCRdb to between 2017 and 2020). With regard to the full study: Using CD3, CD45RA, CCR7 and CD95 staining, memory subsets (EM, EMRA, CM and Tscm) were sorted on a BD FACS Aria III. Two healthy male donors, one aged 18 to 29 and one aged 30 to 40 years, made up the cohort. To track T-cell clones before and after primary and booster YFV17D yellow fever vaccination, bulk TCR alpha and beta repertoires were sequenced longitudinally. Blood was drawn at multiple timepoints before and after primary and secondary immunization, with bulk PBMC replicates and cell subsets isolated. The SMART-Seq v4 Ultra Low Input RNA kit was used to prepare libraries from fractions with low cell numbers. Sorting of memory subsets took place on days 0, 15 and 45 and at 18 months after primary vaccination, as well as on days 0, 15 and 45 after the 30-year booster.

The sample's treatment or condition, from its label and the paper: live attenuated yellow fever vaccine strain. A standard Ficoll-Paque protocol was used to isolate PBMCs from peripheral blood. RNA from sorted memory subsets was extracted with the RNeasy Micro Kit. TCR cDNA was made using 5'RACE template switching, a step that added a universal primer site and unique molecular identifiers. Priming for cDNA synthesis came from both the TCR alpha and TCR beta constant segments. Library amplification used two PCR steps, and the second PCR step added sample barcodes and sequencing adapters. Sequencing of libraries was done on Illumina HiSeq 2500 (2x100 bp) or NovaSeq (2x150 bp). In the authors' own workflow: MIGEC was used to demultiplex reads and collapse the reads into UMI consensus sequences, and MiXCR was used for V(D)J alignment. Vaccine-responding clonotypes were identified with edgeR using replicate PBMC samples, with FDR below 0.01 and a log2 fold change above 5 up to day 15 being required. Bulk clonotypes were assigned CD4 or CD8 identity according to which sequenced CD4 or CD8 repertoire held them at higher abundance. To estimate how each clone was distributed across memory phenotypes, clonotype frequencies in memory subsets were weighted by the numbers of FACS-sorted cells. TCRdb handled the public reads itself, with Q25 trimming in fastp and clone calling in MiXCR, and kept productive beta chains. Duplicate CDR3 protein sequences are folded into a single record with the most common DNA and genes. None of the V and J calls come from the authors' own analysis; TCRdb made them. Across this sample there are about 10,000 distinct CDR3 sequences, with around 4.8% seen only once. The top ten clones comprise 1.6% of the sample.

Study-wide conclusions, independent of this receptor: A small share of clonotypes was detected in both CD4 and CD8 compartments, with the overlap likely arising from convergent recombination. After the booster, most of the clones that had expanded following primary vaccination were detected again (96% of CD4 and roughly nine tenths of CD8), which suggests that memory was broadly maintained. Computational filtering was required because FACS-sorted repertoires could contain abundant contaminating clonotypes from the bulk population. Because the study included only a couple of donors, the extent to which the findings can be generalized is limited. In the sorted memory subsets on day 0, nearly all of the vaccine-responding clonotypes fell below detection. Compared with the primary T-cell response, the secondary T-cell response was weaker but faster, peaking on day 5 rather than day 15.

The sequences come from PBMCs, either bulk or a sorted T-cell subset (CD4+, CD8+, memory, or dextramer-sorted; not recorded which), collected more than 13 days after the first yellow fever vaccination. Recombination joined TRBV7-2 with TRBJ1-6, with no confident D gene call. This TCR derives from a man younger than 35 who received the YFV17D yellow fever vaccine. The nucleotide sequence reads TGTGCCAGCAGCTCTTATAATTCACCCCTCCACTTT. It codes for CASSSYNSPLHF.